This TCR beta chain derives from a study of early T cells in non-severe SARS-CoV-2 infection. At the level of the study: Chains were not paired, and sequencing was done on bulk RNA from unsorted whole blood. General study points: Matching against VDJdb likely underestimated virus-specific expansions, favoring anti-spike CD8.

Each single cDNA molecule received a unique molecular identifier. MiXCR was run by TCRdb on the 5' RACE reads, yielding one entry per CDR3 protein. The sample lists approximately 65,000 distinct CDR3 sequences; 11% were seen once. CDR1 and CDR2 from the germline V gene are DFQATT and SNEGSKA (reference sequence). Trimming stripped 1 base from V and 7 bases from J, with 10 bases between. This CDR3 is built from 12 residues. For this clonotype: Antigen: not known.

The rearrangement links TRBV20-1 to TRBJ2-5, with D unresolved. This sample comprised whole blood, obtained at baseline. This clonotype originated in an adult who was a healthcare worker with PCR-confirmed SARS-CoV-2 infection or an uninfected control (not recorded which). The CDR3 DNA is TGCAGTGCTAGAGCAGCCCCAGGGACCCAGTACTTC. It translates to CSARAAPGTQYF.